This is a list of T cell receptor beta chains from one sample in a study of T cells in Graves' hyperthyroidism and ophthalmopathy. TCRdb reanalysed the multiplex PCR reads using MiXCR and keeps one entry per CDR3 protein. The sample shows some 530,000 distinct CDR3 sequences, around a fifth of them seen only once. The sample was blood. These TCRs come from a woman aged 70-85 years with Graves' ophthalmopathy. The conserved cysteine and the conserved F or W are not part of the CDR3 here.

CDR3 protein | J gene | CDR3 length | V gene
ASSLTGQNTGELF | TRBJ2-2 | 13 | TRBV5-1
ASSPQSGGGYEQY | TRBJ2-7 | 13 | TRBV7-2
ASSMPGGMNTEAF | TRBJ1-1 | 13 | TRBV19
ASSINRGDTGELF | TRBJ2-2 | 13 | TRBV19
ASSFRPGGNYGYT | TRBJ1-2 | 13 | TRBV28
ASRLGQNQETQY | TRBJ2-5 | 12 | TRBV5-1
SVEGQGNYGYT | TRBJ1-2 | 11 | TRBV29-1
ASSPGQGLDTEAF | TRBJ1-1 | 13 | TRBV3-1
ASSLTSQNTEAF | TRBJ1-1 | 12 | TRBV7-8
ASSSLAGDVNEQF | TRBJ2-1 | 13 | TRBV5-1
ASSRGDSNYGYT | TRBJ1-2 | 12 | TRBV25-1
AWSWGGAISGANVLT | TRBJ2-6 | 15 | TRBV30
ATAGEVNEQF | TRBJ2-1 | 10 | TRBV10-3
ASSLQGIGNSPLH | TRBJ1-6 | 13 | TRBV27
ASSRQDNEKLF | TRBJ1-4 | 11 | TRBV5-1
ASSEPGSAEQY | TRBJ2-7 | 11 | TRBV10-1
AWRVRAVSHEQY | TRBJ2-7 | 12 | TRBV30
ASSVALAANTGELF | TRBJ2-2 | 14 | TRBV9
ASSVVSASNTEAF | TRBJ1-1 | 13 | TRBV9
SAREDSIGGEVNTEAF | TRBJ1-1 | 16 | TRBV20-1
ASSEAGANTGELF | TRBJ2-2 | 13 | TRBV6-1
ASSPNSSGNTIY | TRBJ1-3 | 12 | TRBV7-2
ASSGHGGLNEKLF | TRBJ1-4 | 13 | TRBV9
ASSIRSGLAGGNEQF | TRBJ2-1 | 15 | TRBV5-4
ASSDPRGTVQETQY | TRBJ2-5 | 14 | TRBV25-1
ATSSWEQETQY | TRBJ2-5 | 11 | TRBV15
ASSLDTGYYEQY | TRBJ2-7 | 12 | TRBV11-2
ASSLLGQVTGDTEAF | TRBJ1-1 | 15 | TRBV5-6
AIREDRTTEAF | TRBJ1-1 | 11 | TRBV10-3
AIRKTGHQY | TRBJ2-7 | 9 | TRBV10-3
ASSLWGGGVAGEKLF | TRBJ1-4 | 15 | TRBV12-3/TRBV12-4
ASSINAQKNTGELF | TRBJ2-2 | 14 | TRBV5-1
ASSLSSGAFDEQF | TRBJ2-1 | 13 | TRBV7-3
ASSSSGTAQY | TRBJ2-5 | 10 | TRBV12-3/TRBV12-4
ASSLWDRNTGELF | TRBJ2-2 | 13 | TRBV2
ASSYTLAAHEQF | TRBJ2-1 | 12 | TRBV7-6
ASSQEGGTGRREQY | TRBJ2-7 | 14 | TRBV5-1
ASSMGGVPQETQY | TRBJ2-5 | 13 | TRBV9
ASSSTSAHNEQF | TRBJ2-1 | 12 | TRBV7-3
ASSLLGRVATEAF | TRBJ1-1 | 13 | TRBV11-2
ASSATMGEIQY | TRBJ2-4 | 11 | TRBV11-2
ASSGTHPTDTQY | TRBJ2-3 | 12 | TRBV9
ASTDWTSNEKLF | TRBJ1-4 | 12 | TRBV28
AWRASGVHGYT | TRBJ1-2 | 11 | TRBV30
ASSHGQGNIQY | TRBJ2-4 | 11 | TRBV5-1
ASGHQAIMYNYGYT | TRBJ1-2 | 14 | TRBV13
ASSPRTSGIQETQY | TRBJ2-5 | 14 | TRBV5-1
ASSASHFGYT | TRBJ1-2 | 10 | TRBV7-2